The subject of this entry is one T cell receptor beta chain. What it recognizes is unknown. Sequencing was performed with immunoSEQ multiplex PCR; in TCRdb, only in-frame clones are kept and a portion is missing. The sample comprises 85,000 to 130,000 clones, approximately 81% of which are singletons, and roughly 2.3% rests with the top ten. Focal radiation plus CTLA-4 blockade with ipilimumab was given to patients with chemo-refractory metastatic non-small-cell lung cancer. This entry belongs to a study of radiotherapy plus CTLA-4 blockade in lung cancer. As for the study in general: Among patients, 15% to 20% showed objective responses, and about 30% had disease control.

The CDR3 runs 11 residues. Germline V lookup: CDR1 MDHEN, CDR2 SYDVKM. Trimming left V 0 bases short and J 9 bases short, with 3 bases between. General study findings and limits: Increased serum interferon-beta after radiation also reportedly predicted response strongly. Researchers report tumor-derived TCR clones expanding in blood after radiotherapy plus ipilimumab.

The input for sequencing was peripheral blood, taken from a patient treated with radiotherapy plus ipilimumab. This receptor was taken from a human donor with non-small cell lung cancer that progressed on radiotherapy plus ipilimumab. Some clones in this sample may be carry-over from other donors' samples. The gene calls are TRBV28 and TRBJ1-5; unclear D gene. CDR3 coding DNA: TGTGCCAGCAGTTTATGGGGGCCCCAGCATTTT. Its protein product is CASSLWGPQHF.